The 15 T cell receptor beta chains below were found in one sample sequenced in a study of shared clonotypes between healthy human individuals. Assay: immunoSEQ multiplex PCR; the TCRdb copy retains only in-frame clones and omits some. This table has 2.5 million or so clones, over 85% appearing once. The sample taken for sequencing was naive CD4+ T cells sorted from blood. Specified subset: CD45RA+ positively selected. Receptor source: a young man in good health.

This chain connects TRBV7-9 to TRBJ1-2; 11 nucleotides agree with TRBD1. Germline V CDR1 and CDR2: SEHNR, FQNEAQ (reference sequence). Trimming at V came to 6 bases and at J to 4 bases, leaving 13 bases not matched to a gene. This CDR3 contains 17 residues. The CDR3 reads CASRRGQGAAVIYGYTF. The CDR3 bases are TGTGCCAGCAGGAGAGGACAGGGGGCGGCAGTAATCTATGGCTACACCTTC.

This clone was detected a few times. The chain links TRBV19 to TRBJ2-4; possibly TRBD1 or TRBD2 for D (5 bases each). The CDR3 sequence is 13 residues long. V was shortened by 5 bases and J by 5 bases, with 10 bases between the two germline ends. The germline V gene encodes CDR1 LNHDA and CDR2 SQIVND (reference sequence). This CDR3 reads CASSWGIQNIQYF. The CDR3, as DNA: TGTGCCAGTAGTTGGGGGATCCAAAACATTCAGTACTTC.

This clone was seen just once. The CDR3, as DNA: TGCGCCAGCAGCTTATTGTCCGTAGGGGATACGCAGTATTTT. Its protein is CASSLLSVGDTQYF. V gene TRBV5-1 combines with J gene TRBJ2-3; no definite D call. Between the trimmed V and J ends, which lost 2 bases and 6 bases, there was a span of 13 bases. Germline CDR1 is SGHRS and CDR2 is YFSETQ. This CDR3 comprises 14 residues.

The chain uses TRBV18 and TRBJ2-5; 8 nucleotides align to TRBD2. Losses at the gene ends were 5 bases for V and 4 bases for J; bases not matched to a gene: 9. Germline lookup yields CDR1 KGHSH and CDR2 LQKENI. The CDR3 loop spans 15 amino acids. The CDR3 DNA sequence: TGTGCCAGCTCATACGGGGGGGCCGTAGGAGAGACCCAGTACTTC. It codes for CASSYGGAVGETQYF.

This clone was picked up one time. The same CDR3 can be traced to other DNA sequences in this sample. The chain links TRBV4-3 to TRBJ1-2, with D uncertain. The germline V gene encodes CDR1 LGHNA and CDR2 YSLEER. The length of the CDR3 is 12 residues. With 0 bases removed from V and 8 bases from J, the gap between germline ends came to 7 bases. CDR3 region: CASSQDGRGYTF. The DNA for the CDR3 is TGCGCCAGCAGCCAAGATGGGCGGGGCTACACCTTC.

This chain joins TRBV7-8 and TRBJ2-6; 10 bases fit TRBD1. V shed 5 bases and J 0 bases; nucleotides not matched to a gene: 7. The CDR3 extends over 18 amino acids. Per the germline V gene, CDR1 is SGHVS and CDR2 is FQNEAQ. The DNA for the CDR3 is TGTGCCAGCAGCACGGGACAGGGGTACCTCTCTGGGGCCAACGTCCTGACTTTC. Translating gives CASSTGQGYLSGANVLTF.

The chain carries TRBV10-2 and TRBJ2-1; 7 nucleotides line up with TRBD2. After removal of 4 bases from V and 3 bases from J, the junction contained 9 bases not matched to a gene. The CDR3 contains 16 residues. Germline CDR1 WSHSY, CDR2 SAAADI. Written as DNA, the CDR3 is TGCGCCAGCAGTGGACACCGGCCTAGCGGCTACAATGAGCAGTTCTTC. This translates into CASSGHRPSGYNEQFF.

The rearrangement joins TRBV5-4 to TRBJ2-4, with 8 nucleotides matching TRBD1. Germline values: CDR1 SGHNT, CDR2 YYREEE (reference sequence). CDR3 length equals 13 residues. V lost 4 bases and J lost 9; bases outside the gene matches: 6. CDR3 DNA: TGTGCCAGCAGCATGACAGGGGTGGCCATTCAGTACTTC. Its translation: CASSMTGVAIQYF.

The count of this clone is one. The V and J genes are TRBV27 and TRBJ2-7; perhaps TRBD2 as D (6 bases). Germline V CDR1 and CDR2: MNHEY, SMNVEV (reference sequence). With 4 bases removed from V and 3 bases from J, the gap between germline ends came to 19 bases. This CDR3 comprises 16 residues. For the CDR3, the DNA is TGTGCCAGCAGTTCCCGGCCGGGACTCTCTGTCTACGAGCAGTACTTC. Translating gives CASSSRPGLSVYEQYF.

The V gene is TRBV19, the J gene TRBJ2-7, with D possibly TRBD1 on 5 matching bases. CDR1 and CDR2 from the germline V gene are LNHDA and SQIVND (reference sequence). CDR3 size: 14 residues. V dropped 10 bases and J dropped 0 bases, with 16 bases sitting between them. This chain's CDR3 is CATRRQPSSYEQYF. In DNA form, the CDR3 reads TGTGCCACCCGGCGACAGCCCAGCTCCTACGAGCAGTACTTC.

In the case of this clone: At one of its ends the junction is not consistent with the germline gene, which may arise from a read error. The gene calls are TRBV7-2 and TRBJ2-7; 15 nucleotides line up with TRBD2. From germline, CDR1 is SGHTA and CDR2 FQGNSA. The CDR3 extends over 13 amino acids. The CDR3 loop reads CASSSGTSGRPDF. The DNA for the CDR3 is TGTGCCAGCAGCTCCGGGACTAGCGGGAGGCCGGACTTC. The variable domain in full, with the rest retrieved from reference TRBV7-2 and TRBJ2-7, is GAGVSQSPSNKVTEKGKDVELRCDPISGHTALYWYRQSLGQGLEFLIYFQGNSAPDKSGLPSDRFSAERTGGSVSTLTIQRTQQEDSAVYLCASSSGTSGRPDFGPGTRLTVT.

The chain's CDR3 is CASRSRLLRGQGGISDTEAFF. Written as DNA, the CDR3 is TGTGCAAGTCGCTCCAGACTATTGAGGGGACAGGGAGGGATTAGCGACACTGAAGCTTTCTTT. V usage is TRBV12-2 and J usage is TRBJ1-1; TRBD1, the table's D call, lacks a check against the DNA. TRBV12-2 is described as a pseudogene. This CDR3 is 21 amino acids long.

This rearrangement joins TRBV7-9 to TRBJ2-1; D tentatively reads TRBD1 or TRBD2 (6 bases each). Germline V gene data show CDR1 as SEHNR and CDR2 as FQNEAQ (reference sequence). V was pared by 5 bases and J by 6 bases, with 14 bases between. This CDR3 is built from 14 residues. The CDR3 is CASSPRWGANEQFF. The CDR3 DNA follows: TGTGCCAGCAGCCCCCGTTGGGGGGCCAATGAGCAGTTCTTC.

The rearrangement uses TRBV7-2 and TRBJ1-2, with 8 bases fitting TRBD1. V was clipped by 1 base and J by 8 bases; unmatched bases: 3. The CDR3 covers 13 residues. CDR1 and CDR2 from the germline V gene are SGHTA and FQGNSA. The CDR3 coding sequence is TGTGCCAGCAGCTTAGTCAGGGGGCTCGGCTACACCTTC. It codes for CASSLVRGLGYTF.

The genes are TRBV11-2 and TRBJ1-6; D gene uncertain. The V gene's germline CDR1 is SGHAT and CDR2 FQNNGV. Trimming stripped 6 bases from V and 7 bases from J, with 7 bases between. The CDR3 extends over 12 amino acids. For the CDR3, the DNA is TGTGCCAGCAGTCGGGAGAATTCACCCCTCCACTTT. As protein: CASSRENSPLHF. Complete variable domain (other parts from reference TRBV11-2 and TRBJ1-6): EAGVAQSPRYKIIEKRQSVAFWCNPISGHATLYWYQQILGQGPKLLIQFQNNGVVDDSQLPKDRFSAERLKGVDSTLKIQPAKLEDSAVYLCASSRENSPLHFGNGTRLTVT.